This T cell receptor beta chain stems from a study of cytomegalovirus exposure and HLA in healthy donors. General study points: Across HLA loci, a later analysis found differing TCR association rates, with DRB1 most and HLA-C fewest.

Turning to this clone: Its antigen remains unknown.

PCR primers comprised 60 Vbeta and 13 Jbeta primers. TCRdb's copy holds only in-frame clones and misses some; the assay was immunoSEQ multiplex PCR. This table holds under 150,000 clones, around 83% found once. This TCR came from a man aged 35-49 years in good health and CMV-seropositive. Input material: PBMCs.

The CDR3 reads CASSLASLTLNEQFF. The CDR3 region has the DNA TGCGCCAGCAGCTTGGCCTCGTTAACTCTTAATGAGCAGTTCTTC. J is TRBJ2-1 and V is TRBV5-1; D not certain. In germline, CDR1 is SGHRS, CDR2 YFSETQ. The CDR3 sequence is 15 residues long. Trimming took off 0 bases at V and 7 bases at J, with 14 bases between the two ends.